This T cell receptor (beta chain) was sequenced for a study of control samples from healthy donors and cancer patients. A single count supports this clone. CDR3 size: 11 residues. V was clipped by 3 bases and J by 8 bases, with 10 bases between them. Germline CDR1 and CDR2: DFQATT and SNEGSKA (reference sequence). Clones were read by immunoSEQ multiplex PCR, and TCRdb kept only the in-frame ones, dropping some. The sample carries over 150,000 clones, 96% recorded once. The receptor was derived from a woman under 40 in good health. This chain links TRBV20-1 with TRBJ1-2; perhaps TRBD1 as D (6 bases). The sample consisted of blood. The CDR3 protein is CSASRDIGYTF. The CDR3 DNA sequence: TGCAGTGCTAGCCGGGACATCGGCTACACCTTC.